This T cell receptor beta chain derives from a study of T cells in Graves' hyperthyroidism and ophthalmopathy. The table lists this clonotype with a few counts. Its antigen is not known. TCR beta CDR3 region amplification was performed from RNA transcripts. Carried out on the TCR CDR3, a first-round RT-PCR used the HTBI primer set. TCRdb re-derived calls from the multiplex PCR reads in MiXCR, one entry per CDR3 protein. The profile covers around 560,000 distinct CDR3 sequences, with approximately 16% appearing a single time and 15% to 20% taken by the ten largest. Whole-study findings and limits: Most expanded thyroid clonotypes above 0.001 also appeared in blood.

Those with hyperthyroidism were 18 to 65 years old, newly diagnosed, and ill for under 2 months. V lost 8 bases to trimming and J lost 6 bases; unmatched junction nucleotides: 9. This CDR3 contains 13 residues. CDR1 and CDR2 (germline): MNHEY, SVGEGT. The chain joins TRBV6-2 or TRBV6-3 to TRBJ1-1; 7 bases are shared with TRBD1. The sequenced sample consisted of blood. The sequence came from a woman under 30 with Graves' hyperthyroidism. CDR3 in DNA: TGTGCCAGCCACAGGGGACCCAGCGCTGAAGCTTTCTTT. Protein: CASHRGPSAEAFF.